The clone carrying this T cell receptor beta chain was observed a single time. The CDR3 is 13 residues long. Germline V gene data show CDR1 as SEHNR and CDR2 as FQNEAQ (reference sequence). Trimming stripped 1 base from V and 5 bases from J, with 8 bases between. TCRdb keeps only in-frame clones here, not all; method: immunoSEQ multiplex PCR. This sample has under 3,500 clones, with 88% found just once. These data are taken from a study of brain metastases from non-small cell lung cancer. Sequenced input: primary lung tumor tissue. J is TRBJ2-5 and V is TRBV7-9; no clear D gene. This clonotype was obtained from a donor aged 40 or older with non-small cell lung cancer. The CDR3 here is CASSLVGGETQYF. The CDR3 nucleotides are TGTGCCAGCAGCTTAGTGGGTGGCGAGACCCAGTACTTC.